This T cell receptor beta chain was sequenced for a study of blood T cell repertoires in COVID-19. This clone was seen once. This CDR3 is 15 amino acids long. Germline V lookup: CDR1 DFQATT, CDR2 SNEGSKA (reference sequence). Trimming took off 3 bases at V and 0 bases at J, with 14 bases between the two ends. Method: immunoSEQ multiplex PCR; TCRdb's copy keeps in-frame clones and lacks some. Of about 120,000 clones in the sample, approximately 81% were seen once. The chain uses TRBV20-1 and TRBJ1-2; the D gene is possibly TRBD1 (6 bases). The material sequenced was peripheral blood. This TCR derives from a man aged 40-50 years with active or convalescent COVID-19. The CDR3 here is CSASLTGDSNYGYTF. CDR3 nucleotides: TGCAGTGCTAGTTTGACAGGCGATTCTAACTATGGCTACACCTTC.